This T cell receptor beta chain was found in a study of technical replicates of blood from several donors. Profiling relied on immunoSEQ multiplex PCR, and the TCRdb table lists in-frame clones only, not all of them. The table includes 70,000 or so clones, approximately 92% detected once. The CDR3 loop spans 16 amino acids. J gave up 5 bases and V 5 bases, and 11 bases lay outside the gene matches. CDR1 and CDR2 (germline): MNHEY, SMNVEV (reference sequence). V gene TRBV27 combines with J gene TRBJ2-3; TRBD2 matches 9 bases. The clonotype was recovered from a human donor in good health. The specimen sequenced was T cells isolated from PBMCs. For the CDR3, the DNA is TGTGCCAGCAGTACAGAATGGCGGGGGGGCGTAGATACGCAGTATTTT. This sequence encodes CASSTEWRGGVDTQYF.